This T cell receptor beta chain was found in a study of blood T cell repertoires in COVID-19. Study-level background: Sources were T cells, B-cell-depleted T cells, or PBMCs; the material itself was cDNA or gDNA.

Enrollment of patients from Seattle took place during active infection, with longitudinal follow-up. The repertoire was sequenced with immunoSEQ multiplex PCR; TCRdb's copy has only in-frame clones and lacks some. The sample has more than 150,000 clones, approximately 87% seen once. The CDR3 loop spans 15 amino acids. The V and J ends lost 2 bases and 1 base respectively, with 12 bases between them. Germline V gene lookup returns CDR1 SGDLS and CDR2 YYNGEE. This clone has just one count. The chain uses TRBV9 and TRBJ1-1; D is perhaps TRBD1 (6 bases). Input material: peripheral blood. The receptor's source is a woman in her 70s with COVID-19, enrolled during active disease. CDR3 residues: CASSVAQDRNTEAFF. The CDR3 bases are TGTGCCAGCAGCGTTGCCCAGGACAGGAACACTGAAGCTTTCTTT.